Each of the 5 T cell receptor beta chains below was sequenced from the same sample in a study of post-analysis software for immune sequencing data. General study results and limits: A few TRBV segments occurring more often in patients than controls included TRBV5-6, TRBV5-1 and TRBV20-1.

Included in the TCR beta cDNA libraries were unique molecular identifiers. TCRdb re-called the PCR reads through MiXCR, storing one row per CDR3 protein. The sample holds about 500,000 distinct CDR3 sequences, approximately 45% seen once. What these receptors recognize is not known. The material sequenced was blood. These receptors all come from a girl under 18 with multiple sclerosis.

The chain employs TRBV7-2 and TRBJ2-5, with 8 bases lining up with TRBD2. Germline CDR1 reads SGHTA; CDR2 reads FQGNSA. The CDR3 is made up of 14 amino acids. Trimming took 5 bases from V and 4 from J; bases not matched to a gene: 6. The CDR3 loop reads CASSKGLEGETQYF. As DNA, the CDR3 is TGTGCCAGCAGCAAGGGACTAGAGGGAGAGACCCAGTACTTC.

For this clonotype: At one of its ends the junction is not consistent with the germline gene, which may arise from a read error. The chain links TRBV12-3 or TRBV12-4 to TRBJ2-3; D not certain. The CDR3 has 13 amino acids. The CDR3 loop is CASSLVDTDAQYF. The CDR3 nucleotides are TGTGCCAGCAGTTTAGTCGACACAGATGCGCAGTATTTT.

This clonotype has a handful of counts. This chain uses TRBV6-5 with TRBJ2-4; 7 bases align to TRBD2. The DNA matches TRBJ2-7 better at its end, which makes the J call doubtful. The CDR3 consists of 14 residues. Germline CDR1 is MNHEY and CDR2 is SVGAGI. CDR3: CASSRGDYGYEQYF. The DNA of the CDR3 is TGTGCCAGCAGCCGCGGGGACTATGGCTACGAGCAGTACTTC.

This rearrangement joins TRBV6-2 or TRBV6-3 to TRBJ1-4; weak D call: TRBD1 (5 bases). Germline V gene sequence: CDR1 MNHEY, CDR2 SVGEGT. CDR3 length: 18 amino acids. V was cut by 2 bases and J by 0 bases, with 16 bases left in between. This chain's CDR3 is CASSYGPGLTATNEKLFF. CDR3 nucleotide sequence: TGTGCCAGCAGTTACGGTCCAGGGCTCACAGCAACTAATGAAAAACTGTTTTTT.

Regarding this clonotype: Germline is not matched at one junction end, which may reflect a read error. This chain connects TRBV28 to TRBJ2-3; D may be TRBD1 (5 bases). Germline V gives CDR1 MDHEN, CDR2 SYDVKM. CDR3 size: 15 residues. CDR3 DNA: TGTGCCAGCAGTGCCGCTGGACACAGCACAGGTACGCAGTATTTT. It yields the protein CASSAAGHSTGTQYF. Supplemented by reference TRBV28 and TRBJ2-3, the full variable domain reads DVKVTQSSRYLVKRTGEKVFLECVQDMDHENMFWYRQDPGLGLRLIYFSYDVKMKEKGDIPEGYSVSREKKERFSLILESASTNQTSMYLCASSAAGHSTGTQYFGPGTRLTVL.